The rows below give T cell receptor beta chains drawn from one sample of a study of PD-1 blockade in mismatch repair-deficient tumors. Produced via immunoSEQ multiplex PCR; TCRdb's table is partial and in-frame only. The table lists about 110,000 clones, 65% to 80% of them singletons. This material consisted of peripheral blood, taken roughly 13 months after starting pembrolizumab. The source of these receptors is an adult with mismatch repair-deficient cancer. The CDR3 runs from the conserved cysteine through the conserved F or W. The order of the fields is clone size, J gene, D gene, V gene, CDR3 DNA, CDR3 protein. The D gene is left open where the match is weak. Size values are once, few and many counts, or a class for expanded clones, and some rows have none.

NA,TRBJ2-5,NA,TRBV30,TGTGCCTGGAGTTGGGGGCTAGACCAAGAGACCCAGTACTTC,CAWSWGLDQETQYF
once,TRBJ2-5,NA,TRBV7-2,TGTGCCAGCAGCAGAGACACAGCCCAAGAGACCCAGTACTTC,CASSRDTAQETQYF
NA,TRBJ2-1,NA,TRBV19,TGTGCCAGTAGTATCGAGGTAGCAGTCTACAATGAGCAGTTCTTC,CASSIEVAVYNEQFF
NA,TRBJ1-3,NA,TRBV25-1,TGTGCCAGCAGTGCAGGGGTCGGGAACACCATATATTTT,CASSAGVGNTIYF
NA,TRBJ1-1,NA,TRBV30,TGTGCCTGGAGTGTGCTCTTCTCCGGACAGAACACTGAAGCTTTCTTT,CAWSVLFSGQNTEAFF
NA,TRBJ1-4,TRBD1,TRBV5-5,TGTGCCAGCAGTTCGAACAGGGGGGACGAAAAACTGTTTTTT,CASSSNRGDEKLFF
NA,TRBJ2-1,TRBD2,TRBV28,TGTGCCAGCAGCCTAGCGGGAGTATCCTACAATGAGCAGTTCTTC,CASSLAGVSYNEQFF
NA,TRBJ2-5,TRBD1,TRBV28,TGTGCCAGCAGTTTGGGGACAGCGATGCACTTC,CASSLGTAMHF
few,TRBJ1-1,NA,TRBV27,TGTGCCAGCAGTTGGAGGGGAGCGAACACTGAAGCTTTCTTT,CASSWRGANTEAFF
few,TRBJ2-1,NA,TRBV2,TGTGCCAGCACCGAGCCCGGGATGAGCTCCTACAATGAGCAGTTCTTC,CASTEPGMSSYNEQFF
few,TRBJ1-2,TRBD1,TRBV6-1,TGTGCCAGCAGTGCGGACAGGGGGTACAGAGGCTATGGCTACACCTTC,CASSADRGYRGYGYTF
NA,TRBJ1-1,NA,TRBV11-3,TGTGCCAGCAGCCCAGAACCGGGATTGAACACTGAAGCTTTCTTT,CASSPEPGLNTEAFF
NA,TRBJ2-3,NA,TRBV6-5,TGTGCCAGCAGTTACTCGTCGGGTCGCACAGATACGCAGTATTTT,CASSYSSGRTDTQYF
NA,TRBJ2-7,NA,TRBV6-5,TGTGCCAGCAGTTACTCGGTTCTCTACGAGCAGTACTTC,CASSYSVLYEQYF
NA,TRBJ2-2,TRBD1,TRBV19,TGTGCCAGTACAGGGGGTAAGACCGGGGAGCTGTTTTTT,CASTGGKTGELFF
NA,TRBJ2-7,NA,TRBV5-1,TGCGCCAGCAGCTTGGAATTCGGTGCCTACGAGCAGTACTTC,CASSLEFGAYEQYF
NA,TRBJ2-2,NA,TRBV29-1,TGCAGCGTTGAAGTCAGACTAGGACAAGAGACCGGGGAGCTGTTTTTT,CSVEVRLGQETGELFF
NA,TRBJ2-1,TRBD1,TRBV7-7,TGTGCTAGCAGTATAAGGCAGGGGGTTGAGCAGTTCTTC,CASSIRQGVEQFF
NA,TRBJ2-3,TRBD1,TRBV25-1,TGTGCCAGCAGTGGACCCCGACAGGGATCCACAGATACGCAGTATTTT,CASSGPRQGSTDTQYF
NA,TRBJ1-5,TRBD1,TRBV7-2,TGTGCCAGCAGCCCGGACAGGGCACGAAATCAGCCCCAGCATTTT,CASSPDRARNQPQHF
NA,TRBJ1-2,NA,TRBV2,TGTGCCAGCAGATCGTCCCCCTCGAACTATGGCTACACCTTC,CASRSSPSNYGYTF
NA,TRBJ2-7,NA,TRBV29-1,TGCAGCGTTGAGGATCCCGAAAAACCCTACGAGCAGTACTTC,CSVEDPEKPYEQYF
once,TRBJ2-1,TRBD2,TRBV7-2,TGTGCCAGCAGAAGGCTAGCGGGAAAGGATGAGCAGTTCTTC,CASRRLAGKDEQFF
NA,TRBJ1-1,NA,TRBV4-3,TGCGCCAGCAGCCAAGTTAGGGGCACTGAAGCTTTCTTT,CASSQVRGTEAFF
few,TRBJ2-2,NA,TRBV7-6,TGTGCCAGCAGCCTGTACTGGAACACCGGGGAGCTGTTTTTT,CASSLYWNTGELFF
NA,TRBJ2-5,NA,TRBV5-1,TGCGCCAGCAGCTCTCCGGCGGCCCAGTACTTC,CASSSPAAQYF